The 5 T cell receptor beta chains listed next were all sequenced from one sample in a study of human T cells and chemical hapten exposure (dated by TCRdb to about 2021). The time point label corresponds to: pre-sensitization, week 0. Reading the label with the study, this specimen's treatment or condition is: therapeutic diphenylcyclopropenone sensitization with weekly scalp DPC. The receptor library was made with RACE. The listed sequencing device is NextSeq 500. TCRdb reanalyzed the raw reads on its own, using fastp at Q25 for trimming and MiXCR for clone calling, and kept in-frame beta chains. Rows matching on CDR3 protein sequence are summarized as one entry with the most common DNA and genes. Across this sample there are some 400,000 distinct CDR3 sequences, with about 5.1% seen only once. In total, the top ten clones hold 2.6% of the sample. The material sequenced was whole blood, taken in connection with sensitization to the hapten diphenylcyclopropenone (DPC). These receptor sequences come from a woman aged 45-60 years with alopecia areata. Some clones in this sample may be carry-over from other donors' samples.

This clonotype was seen ten or more times. This sequence joins TRBV28 and TRBJ1-1; D unresolved. Germline V CDR1 and CDR2: MDHEN, SYDVKM. The CDR3 totals 12 residues. The ends were cut back, 4 bases at V and 0 bases at J, with 3 bases in the middle. The CDR3 region is CASSWVNTEAFF. Here the CDR3 DNA reads TGTGCCAGCAGTTGGGTGAACACTGAAGCTTTCTTT.

This clonotype was observed at least ten times. The V gene is TRBV6-2 or TRBV6-3, the J gene TRBJ2-1, with 9 bases aligning to TRBD1. J gave up 9 bases and V 7 bases, and 10 bases lay outside the gene matches. The CDR3 extends over 14 amino acids. Germline-derived CDR1 and CDR2 are MNHEY and SVGEGT. The CDR3 DNA sequence: TGTGCCAGCACCCCCGGGACAGGGAAAATTGAGCAGTTCTTC. This encodes CASTPGTGKIEQFF.

This clonotype appeared many times. The gene calls are TRBV11-2 and TRBJ2-7; the D gene is possibly TRBD1 (5 bases). Germline CDR1 is SGHAT and CDR2 is FQNNGV. The ends were cut back, 0 bases at V and 6 bases at J, with 15 bases in the middle. This CDR3 has 15 residues. The CDR3 region is CASSLEWGAVSEQYF. In DNA form, the CDR3 reads TGTGCCAGCAGCTTAGAATGGGGCGCAGTAAGCGAGCAGTACTTC.

The V and J genes are TRBV4-2 and TRBJ1-5; D unclear. Trimming took off 3 bases at V and 4 bases at J, with 7 bases between the two ends. Germline values: CDR1 LGHNA, CDR2 YNFKEQ. There are 13 residues in the CDR3. The CDR3 sequence: CASSQVLNQPQHF. CDR3 bases: TGTGCCAGCAGCCAGGTCCTTAATCAGCCCCAGCATTTT.

About this clonotype itself: A much larger clonotype is one base distant, so this may be a read error. No conserved phenylalanine or tryptophan is present at the end of the CDR3, so a read error is the likely explanation. J is TRBJ2-7 and V is TRBV24-1; D is perhaps TRBD1 or TRBD2 (5 bases each). The CDR3 has 16 amino acids. The V gene's germline CDR1 is KGHDR and CDR2 SFDVKD. V lost 7 bases and J 0 bases, leaving 18 bases between the germline ends. The CDR3 DNA follows: TGTGCCACCAGCCGCCACCCCGGGACGGGCTCCTACGAGCAGTACTAC. Protein product: CATSRHPGTGSYEQYY.